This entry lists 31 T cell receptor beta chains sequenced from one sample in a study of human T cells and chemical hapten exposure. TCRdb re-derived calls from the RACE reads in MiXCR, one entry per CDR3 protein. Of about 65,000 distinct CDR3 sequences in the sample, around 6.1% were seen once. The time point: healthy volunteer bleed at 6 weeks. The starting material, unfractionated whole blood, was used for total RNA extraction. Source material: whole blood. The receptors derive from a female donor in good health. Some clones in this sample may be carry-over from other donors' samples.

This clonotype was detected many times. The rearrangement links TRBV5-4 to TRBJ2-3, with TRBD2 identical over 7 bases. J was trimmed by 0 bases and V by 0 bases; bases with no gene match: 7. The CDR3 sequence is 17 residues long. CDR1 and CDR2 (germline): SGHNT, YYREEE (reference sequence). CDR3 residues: CASSLDGGSFSTDTQYF. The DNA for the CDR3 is TGTGCCAGCAGCTTGGACGGCGGGAGTTTCAGCACAGATACGCAGTATTTT.

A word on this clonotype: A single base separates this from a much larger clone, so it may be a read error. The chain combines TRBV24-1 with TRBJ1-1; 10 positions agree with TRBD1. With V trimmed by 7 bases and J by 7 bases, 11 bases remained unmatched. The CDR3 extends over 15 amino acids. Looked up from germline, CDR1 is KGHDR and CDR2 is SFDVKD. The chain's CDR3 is CATSYMTGGYIEAFF. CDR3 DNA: TGTGCCACCAGCTACATGACAGGGGGCTACATTGAAGCTTTCTTT.

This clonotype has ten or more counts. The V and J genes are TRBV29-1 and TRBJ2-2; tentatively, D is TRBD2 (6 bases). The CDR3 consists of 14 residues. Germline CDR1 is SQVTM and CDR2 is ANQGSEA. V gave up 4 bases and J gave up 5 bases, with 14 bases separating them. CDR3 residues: CSVGRASVTGELFF. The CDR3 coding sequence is TGCAGCGTTGGACGGGCTAGCGTGACCGGGGAGCTGTTTTTT.

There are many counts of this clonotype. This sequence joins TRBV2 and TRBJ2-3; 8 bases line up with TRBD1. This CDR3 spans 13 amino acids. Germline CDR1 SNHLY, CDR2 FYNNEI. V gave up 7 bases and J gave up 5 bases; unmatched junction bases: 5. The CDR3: CASTQGALDTQYF. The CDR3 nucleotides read TGTGCCAGCACTCAGGGGGCTTTAGATACGCAGTATTTT. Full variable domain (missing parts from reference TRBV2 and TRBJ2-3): EPEVTQTPSHQVTQMGQEVILRCVPISNHLYFYWYRQILGQKVEFLVSFYNNEISEKSEIFDDQFSVERPDGSNFTLKIRSTKLEDSAMYFCASTQGALDTQYFGPGTRLTVL.

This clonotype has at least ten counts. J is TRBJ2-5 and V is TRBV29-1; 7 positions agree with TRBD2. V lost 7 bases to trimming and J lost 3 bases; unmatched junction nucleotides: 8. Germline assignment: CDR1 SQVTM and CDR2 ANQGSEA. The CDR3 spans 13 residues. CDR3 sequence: CSAKMGGEETQYF. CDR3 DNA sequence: TGCAGCGCAAAGATGGGGGGGGAAGAGACCCAGTACTTC.

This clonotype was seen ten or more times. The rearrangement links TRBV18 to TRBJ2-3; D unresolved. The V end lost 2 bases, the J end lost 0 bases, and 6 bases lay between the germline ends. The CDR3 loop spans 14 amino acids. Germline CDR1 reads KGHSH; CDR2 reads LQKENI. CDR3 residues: CASSPLQSTDTQYF. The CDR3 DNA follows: TGTGCCAGCTCACCATTACAGAGCACAGATACGCAGTATTTT.

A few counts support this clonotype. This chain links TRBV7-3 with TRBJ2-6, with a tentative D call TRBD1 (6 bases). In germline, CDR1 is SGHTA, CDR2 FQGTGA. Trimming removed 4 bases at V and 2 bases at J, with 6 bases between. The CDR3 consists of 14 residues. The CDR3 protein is CASSSGAGANVLTF. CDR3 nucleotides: TGTGCCAGCAGCTCAGGGGCTGGGGCCAACGTCCTGACTTTC.

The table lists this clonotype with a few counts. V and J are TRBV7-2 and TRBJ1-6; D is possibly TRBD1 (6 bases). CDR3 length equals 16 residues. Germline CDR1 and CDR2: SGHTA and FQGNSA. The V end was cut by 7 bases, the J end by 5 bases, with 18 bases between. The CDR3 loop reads CASKPPGTPHNSPLHF. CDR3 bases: TGTGCCAGCAAACCCCCCGGGACACCCCATAATTCACCCCTCCACTTT.

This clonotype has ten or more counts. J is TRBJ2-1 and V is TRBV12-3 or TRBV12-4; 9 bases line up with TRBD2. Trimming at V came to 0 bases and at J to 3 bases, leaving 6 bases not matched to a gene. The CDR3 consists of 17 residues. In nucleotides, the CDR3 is TGTGCCAGCAGTTTAGCGCCCACTAGCGGGTTCTACAATGAGCAGTTCTTC. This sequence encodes CASSLAPTSGFYNEQFF.

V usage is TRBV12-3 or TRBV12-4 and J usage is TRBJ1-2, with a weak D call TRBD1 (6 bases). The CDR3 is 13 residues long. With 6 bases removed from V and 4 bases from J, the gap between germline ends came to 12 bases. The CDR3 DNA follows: TGTGCCAGCAGCAGGGGTTCTGCCTATGGCTACACCTTC. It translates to CASSRGSAYGYTF.

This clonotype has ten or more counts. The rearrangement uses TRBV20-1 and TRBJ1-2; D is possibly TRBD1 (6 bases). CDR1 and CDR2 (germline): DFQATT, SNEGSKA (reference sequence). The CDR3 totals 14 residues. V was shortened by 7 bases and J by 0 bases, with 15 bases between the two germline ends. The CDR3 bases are TGCAGTGTAGCGGGGACACTCTCTAACTATGGCTACACCTTC. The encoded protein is CSVAGTLSNYGYTF.

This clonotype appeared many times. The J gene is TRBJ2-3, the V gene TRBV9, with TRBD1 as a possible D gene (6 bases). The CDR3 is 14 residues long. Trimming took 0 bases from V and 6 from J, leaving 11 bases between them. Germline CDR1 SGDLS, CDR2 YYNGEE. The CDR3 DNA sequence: TGTGCCAGCAGCGTAGACAGGGTGTCTGATACGCAGTATTTT. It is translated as CASSVDRVSDTQYF.

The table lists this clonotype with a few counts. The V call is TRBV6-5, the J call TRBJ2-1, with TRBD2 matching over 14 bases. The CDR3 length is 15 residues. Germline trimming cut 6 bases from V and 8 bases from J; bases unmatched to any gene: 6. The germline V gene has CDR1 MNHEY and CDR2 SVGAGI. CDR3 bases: TGTGCCAGCAGAGGGACTAGCGGGAGAGGCTATGAGCAGTTCTTC. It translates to CASRGTSGRGYEQFF.

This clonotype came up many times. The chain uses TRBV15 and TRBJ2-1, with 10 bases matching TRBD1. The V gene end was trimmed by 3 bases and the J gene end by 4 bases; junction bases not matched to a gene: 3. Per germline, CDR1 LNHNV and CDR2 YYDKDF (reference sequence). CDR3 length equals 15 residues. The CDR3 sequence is CATSRDRGVYNEQFF. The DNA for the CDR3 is TGTGCCACCAGCAGGGACAGGGGGGTTTACAATGAGCAGTTCTTC.

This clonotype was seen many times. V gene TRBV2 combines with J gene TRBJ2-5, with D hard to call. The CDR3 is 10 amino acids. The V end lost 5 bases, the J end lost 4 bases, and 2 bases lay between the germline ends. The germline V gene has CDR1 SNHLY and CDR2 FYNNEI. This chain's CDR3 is CASSTETQYF. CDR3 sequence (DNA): TGTGCCAGCAGTACAGAGACCCAGTACTTC.

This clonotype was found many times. The CDR3 loop reads CASSIGTDYGYTF. The CDR3, as DNA: TGTGCCAGCAGTATCGGGACAGACTATGGCTACACCTTC. The chain combines TRBV6-6 with TRBJ1-2, with TRBD1 identical over 7 bases. There are 13 residues in the CDR3. CDR1 and CDR2 (germline): MNHNY, SVGAGI (reference sequence). V lost 5 bases to trimming and J lost 3 bases; unmatched junction nucleotides: 3.

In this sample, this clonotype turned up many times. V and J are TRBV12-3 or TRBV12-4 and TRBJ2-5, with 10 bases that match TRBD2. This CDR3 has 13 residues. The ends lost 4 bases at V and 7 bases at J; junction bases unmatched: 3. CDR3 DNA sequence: TGTGCCAGCAGTTCAATAGCGGGAGGGACCCAGTACTTC. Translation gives CASSSIAGGTQYF.

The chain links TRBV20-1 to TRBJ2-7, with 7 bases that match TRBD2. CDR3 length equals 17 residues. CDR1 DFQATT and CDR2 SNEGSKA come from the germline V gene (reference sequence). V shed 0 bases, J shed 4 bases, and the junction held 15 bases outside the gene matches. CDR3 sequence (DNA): TGCAGTGCTAGAGATCCCCTAGCGGCACTGGGAGGTTACGAGCAGTACTTC. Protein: CSARDPLAALGGYEQYF.

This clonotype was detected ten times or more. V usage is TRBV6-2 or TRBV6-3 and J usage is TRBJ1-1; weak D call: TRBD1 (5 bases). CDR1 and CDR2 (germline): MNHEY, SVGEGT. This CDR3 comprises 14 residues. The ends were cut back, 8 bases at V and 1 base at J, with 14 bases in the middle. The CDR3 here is CASVRPGKNTEAFF. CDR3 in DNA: TGTGCCAGCGTAAGACCAGGGAAGAACACTGAAGCTTTCTTT.

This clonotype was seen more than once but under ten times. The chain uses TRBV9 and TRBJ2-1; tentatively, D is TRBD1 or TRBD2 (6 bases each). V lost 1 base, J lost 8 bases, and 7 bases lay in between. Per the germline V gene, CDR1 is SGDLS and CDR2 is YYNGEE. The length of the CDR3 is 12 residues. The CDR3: CASSVRGDEQFF. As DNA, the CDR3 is TGTGCCAGCAGCGTAAGGGGGGATGAGCAGTTCTTC.

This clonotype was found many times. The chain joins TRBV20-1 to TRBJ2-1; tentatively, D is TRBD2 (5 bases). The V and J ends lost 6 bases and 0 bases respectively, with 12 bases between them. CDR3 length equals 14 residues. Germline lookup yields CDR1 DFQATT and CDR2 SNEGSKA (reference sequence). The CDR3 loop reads CSARLGSSYNEQFF. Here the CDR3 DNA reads TGCAGTGCCAGACTGGGGAGCTCCTACAATGAGCAGTTCTTC.

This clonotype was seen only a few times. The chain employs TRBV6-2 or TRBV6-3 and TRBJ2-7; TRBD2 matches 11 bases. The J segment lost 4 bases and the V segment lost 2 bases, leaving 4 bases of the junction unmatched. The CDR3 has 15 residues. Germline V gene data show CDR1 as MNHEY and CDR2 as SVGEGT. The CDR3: CASSYVASGRYEQYF. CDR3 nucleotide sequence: TGTGCCAGCAGTTACGTGGCTAGCGGGAGGTACGAGCAGTACTTC.

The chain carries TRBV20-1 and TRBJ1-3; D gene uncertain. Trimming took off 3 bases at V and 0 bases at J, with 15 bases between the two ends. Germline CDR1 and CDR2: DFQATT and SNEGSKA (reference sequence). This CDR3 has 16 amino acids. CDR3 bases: TGCAGTGCTAGGGCAGGACCACCCTTCTCTGGAAACACCATATATTTT. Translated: CSARAGPPFSGNTIYF.

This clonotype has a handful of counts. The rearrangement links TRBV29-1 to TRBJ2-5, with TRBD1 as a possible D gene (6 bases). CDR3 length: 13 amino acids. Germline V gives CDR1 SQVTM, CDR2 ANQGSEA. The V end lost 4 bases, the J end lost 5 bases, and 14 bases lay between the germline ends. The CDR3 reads CSVVLPGVETQYF. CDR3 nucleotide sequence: TGCAGCGTTGTCCTTCCAGGGGTGGAGACCCAGTACTTC.

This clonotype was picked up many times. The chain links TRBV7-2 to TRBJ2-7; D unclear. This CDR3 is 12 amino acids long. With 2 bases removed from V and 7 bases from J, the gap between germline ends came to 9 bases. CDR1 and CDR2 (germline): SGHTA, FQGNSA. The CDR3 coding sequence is TGTGCCAGCAGCTTATATGGTGGGGAGCAGTACTTC. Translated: CASSLYGGEQYF.

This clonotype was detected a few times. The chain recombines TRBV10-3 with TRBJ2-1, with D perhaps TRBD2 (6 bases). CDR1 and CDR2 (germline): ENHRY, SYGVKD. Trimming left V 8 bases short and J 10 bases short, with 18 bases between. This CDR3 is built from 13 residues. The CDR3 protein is CAIRHGAGGEQFF. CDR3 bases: TGTGCCATCCGGCACGGGGCCGGAGGGGAGCAGTTCTTC.

CDR3 bases: TGCAGCGCTCTTACTTCAGCTAACTATGGCTACACCTTC. This sequence encodes CSALTSANYGYTF. The chain recombines TRBV29-1 with TRBJ1-2; D unresolved. The CDR3 sequence is 13 residues long. Trimming took 7 bases from V and 0 from J, leaving 12 bases between them. From germline, CDR1 is SQVTM and CDR2 ANQGSEA.

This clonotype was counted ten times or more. In nucleotides, the CDR3 is TGTGCCAGCGGAACTAGCACAGATACGCAGTATTTT. Residues: CASGTSTDTQYF. This chain uses TRBV27 with TRBJ2-3; D call uncertain. The germline gives CDR1 MNHEY, CDR2 SMNVEV (reference sequence). The V end was cut by 8 bases, the J end by 0 bases, with 6 bases between. There are 12 residues in the CDR3.

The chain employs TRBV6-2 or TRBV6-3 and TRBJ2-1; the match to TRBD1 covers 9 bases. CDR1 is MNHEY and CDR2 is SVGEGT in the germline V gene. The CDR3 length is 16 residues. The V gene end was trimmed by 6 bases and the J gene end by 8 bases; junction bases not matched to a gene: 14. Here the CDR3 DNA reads TGTGCCAGCAGAGACAGGGGGAATAACCGGGCGTATGAGCAGTTCTTC. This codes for CASRDRGNNRAYEQFF.

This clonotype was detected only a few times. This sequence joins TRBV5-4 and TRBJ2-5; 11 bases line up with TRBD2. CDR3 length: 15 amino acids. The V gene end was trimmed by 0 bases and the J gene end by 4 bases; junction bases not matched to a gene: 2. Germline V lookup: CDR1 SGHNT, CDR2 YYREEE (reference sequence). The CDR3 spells CASSLDSGRVETQYF. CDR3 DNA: TGTGCCAGCAGCTTGGATAGCGGGAGGGTAGAGACCCAGTACTTC.

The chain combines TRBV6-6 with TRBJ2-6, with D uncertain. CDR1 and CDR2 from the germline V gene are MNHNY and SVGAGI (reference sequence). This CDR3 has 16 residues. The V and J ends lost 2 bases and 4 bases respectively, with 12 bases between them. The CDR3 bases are TGTGCCAGCAGTTACCAGCGCTCTGACGGGGCCAACGTCCTGACTTTC. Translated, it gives CASSYQRSDGANVLTF.